Detailed here is one T cell receptor beta chain. Source study methods: Counts of nucleated cells, estimated from reference gene primer amplification, were obtained. Profiled with immunoSEQ multiplex PCR; TCRdb holds only in-frame clones, not every one. That table supplies the V and J calls and clone size; D and trimming were determined from the DNA. The sample yields around 310,000 clones, around 92% seen once. The study recruited people aged about 18 to 89 years across more than 20 US areas. This sample was included in a study of blood T cell repertoires in COVID-19. Study context: Samples taken during acute and convalescent COVID-19 were collected in the United States, Italy and Spain. Nucleic acid was either cDNA or gDNA, and it came from T cells, B-cell-depleted T cells, or PBMCs.

The receptor was derived from a woman younger than 45 who had recovered from COVID-19. The sequenced sample was PBMCs or T cells enriched from blood (not recorded which).

The CDR3 protein is CASSLSRSGSGNTIYF. In nucleotides, the CDR3 is TGTGCCAGCAGCTTATCGCGTTCGGGGTCTGGAAACACCATATATTTT. This chain connects TRBV7-9 to TRBJ1-3; D not certain. CDR1 and CDR2 (germline): SEHNR, FQNEAQ (reference sequence). Trimming removed 2 bases from V and 1 base from J, with 12 bases in between. The CDR3 consists of 16 residues.